The entry below gives a single TCR beta chain sequence along with its context. Germline lookup yields CDR1 KGHSH and CDR2 LQKENI. V was pared by 5 bases and J by 8 bases, with 10 bases of the junction left unmatched. There are 14 residues in the CDR3. The whole isolated RNA underwent reverse transcription, so sequencing captured expressed TCRB transcripts. Only in-frame clones appear in the TCRdb table, and some are missing; sequencing was by immunoSEQ multiplex PCR. The table lists hundreds of thousands of clones, 14% of them singletons. This sample is part of a study of beta chain features in type 1 diabetes.

Sequences were obtained from central memory CD4+ T cells from blood. The sequence came from a man younger than 40 in good health. This chain links TRBV18 with TRBJ1-2; 8 nucleotides align to TRBD1. DNA of the CDR3: TGTGCCAGCTCATCAGGGGGCCCAGGAAACGGCTACACCTTC. Translated, it gives CASSSGGPGNGYTF.